What follows describes a single T cell receptor beta chain. Profiled with immunoSEQ multiplex PCR; TCRdb holds only in-frame clones, not every one. This sample yields about 200,000 clones, of which roughly nine tenths are seen a single time; approximately 0.75% belongs to the top ten. This entry comes from a study of blood T cell repertoires in COVID-19. Across the whole study: T cells, B-cell-depleted T cells, or PBMCs supplied cDNA or gDNA.

The CDR3 runs to 15 residues. Per the germline V gene, CDR1 is LNHDA and CDR2 is SQIVND (reference sequence). The trim removed 4 bases at V and 5 bases at J, leaving 5 bases unmatched. Sequenced sample: peripheral blood. The sequence was obtained from a woman aged 65 to 85 with acute or convalescent COVID-19. The chain couples TRBV19 to TRBJ1-6; the match to TRBD1 covers 7 bases. CDR3 nucleotide sequence: TGTGCCAGTAGTACCTCGGGACAGAATAATTCACCCCTCCACTTT. This translates into CASSTSGQNNSPLHF.